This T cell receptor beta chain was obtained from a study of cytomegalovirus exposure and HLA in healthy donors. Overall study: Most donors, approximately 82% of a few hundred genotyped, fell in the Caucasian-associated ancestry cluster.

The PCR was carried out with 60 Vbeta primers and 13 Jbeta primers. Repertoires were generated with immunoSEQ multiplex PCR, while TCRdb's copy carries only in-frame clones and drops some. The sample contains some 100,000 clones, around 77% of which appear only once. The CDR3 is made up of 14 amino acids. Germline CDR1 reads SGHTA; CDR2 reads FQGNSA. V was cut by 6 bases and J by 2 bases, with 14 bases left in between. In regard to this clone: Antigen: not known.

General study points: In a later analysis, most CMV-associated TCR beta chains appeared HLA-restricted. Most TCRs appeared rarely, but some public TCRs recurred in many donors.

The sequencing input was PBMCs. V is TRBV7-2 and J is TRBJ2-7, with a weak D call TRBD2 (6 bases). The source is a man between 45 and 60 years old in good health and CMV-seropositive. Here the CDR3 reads CASRTQAGPYEQYF. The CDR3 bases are TGTGCCAGCAGGACTCAAGCGGGCCCCTACGAGCAGTACTTC.